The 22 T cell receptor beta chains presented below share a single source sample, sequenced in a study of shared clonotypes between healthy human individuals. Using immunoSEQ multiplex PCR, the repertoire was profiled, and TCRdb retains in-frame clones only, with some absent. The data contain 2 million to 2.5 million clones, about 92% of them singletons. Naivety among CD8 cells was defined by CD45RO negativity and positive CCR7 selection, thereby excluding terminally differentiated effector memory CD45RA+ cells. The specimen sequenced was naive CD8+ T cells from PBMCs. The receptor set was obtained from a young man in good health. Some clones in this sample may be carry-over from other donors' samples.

The CDR3 DNA sequence: TGTGCCAGCAGCCAAGGCAGGGATCTCTACGAGCAGTACTTC. Its translation: CASSQGRDLYEQYF. The V call is TRBV4-2, the J call TRBJ2-7; D perhaps matches TRBD1 (5 bases). The CDR3 has 14 residues. V shed 1 base and J shed 3 bases, with 10 bases lying between them. CDR1 LGHNA and CDR2 YNFKEQ come from the germline V gene.

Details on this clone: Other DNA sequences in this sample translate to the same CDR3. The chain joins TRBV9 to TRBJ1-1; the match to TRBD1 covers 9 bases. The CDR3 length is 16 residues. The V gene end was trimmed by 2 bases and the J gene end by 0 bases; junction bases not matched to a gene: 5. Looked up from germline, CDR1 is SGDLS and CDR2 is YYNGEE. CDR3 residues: CASSVGQGGMNTEAFF. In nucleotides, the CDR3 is TGTGCCAGCAGCGTGGGACAGGGAGGGATGAACACTGAAGCTTTCTTT.

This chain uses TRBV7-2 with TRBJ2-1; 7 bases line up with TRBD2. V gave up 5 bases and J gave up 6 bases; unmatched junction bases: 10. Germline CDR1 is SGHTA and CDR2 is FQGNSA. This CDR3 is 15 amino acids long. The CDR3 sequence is CASSPWEGARNEQFF. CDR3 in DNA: TGTGCCAGCAGCCCCTGGGAGGGAGCGCGCAATGAGCAGTTCTTC.

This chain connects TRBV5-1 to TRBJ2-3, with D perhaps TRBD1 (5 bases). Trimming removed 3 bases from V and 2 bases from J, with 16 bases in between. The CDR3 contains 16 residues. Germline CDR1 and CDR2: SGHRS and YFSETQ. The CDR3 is CASSCPDTSSTDTQYF. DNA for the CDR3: TGCGCCAGCAGCTGCCCGGACACTTCGTCCACAGATACGCAGTATTTT.

Written as DNA, the CDR3 is TGTGCCAGCAGTGATCTGGGACAGGGACTCTCTGGGGCCAACGTCCTGACTTTC. This translates into CASSDLGQGLSGANVLTF. The chain uses TRBV6-1 and TRBJ2-6; 9 bases agree with TRBD1. This CDR3 has 18 residues. Germline assignment: CDR1 MNHNS and CDR2 SASEGT. Trimming removed 3 bases from V and 0 bases from J; junction bases left unmatched: 6.

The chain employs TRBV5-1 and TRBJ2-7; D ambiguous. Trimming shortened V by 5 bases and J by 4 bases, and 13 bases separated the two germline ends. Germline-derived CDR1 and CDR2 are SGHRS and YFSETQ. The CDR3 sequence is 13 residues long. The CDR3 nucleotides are TGCGCCAGCAGACTGGAGCTACAATACGAGCAGTACTTC. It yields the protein CASRLELQYEQYF.

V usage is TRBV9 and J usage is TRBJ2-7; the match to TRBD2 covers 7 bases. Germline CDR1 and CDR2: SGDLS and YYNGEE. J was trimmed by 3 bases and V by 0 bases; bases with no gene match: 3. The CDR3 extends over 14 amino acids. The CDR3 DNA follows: TGTGCCAGCAGCGTAGGGGACTATTTCTACGAGCAGTACTTC. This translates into CASSVGDYFYEQYF.

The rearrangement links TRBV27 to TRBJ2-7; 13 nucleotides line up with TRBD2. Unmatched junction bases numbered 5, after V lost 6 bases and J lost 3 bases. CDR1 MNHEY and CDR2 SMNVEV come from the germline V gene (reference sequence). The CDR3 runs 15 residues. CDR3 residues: CASSPGLAGRYEQYF. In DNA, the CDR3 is TGTGCCAGCAGCCCGGGACTAGCGGGGCGCTACGAGCAGTACTTC.

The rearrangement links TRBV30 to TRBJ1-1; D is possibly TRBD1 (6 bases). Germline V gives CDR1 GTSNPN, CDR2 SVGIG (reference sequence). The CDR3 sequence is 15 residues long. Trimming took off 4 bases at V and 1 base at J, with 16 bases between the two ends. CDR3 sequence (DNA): TGTGCCTGGACTTGGAGGGGGGCGGGGAACACTGAAGCTTTCTTT. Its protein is CAWTWRGAGNTEAFF.

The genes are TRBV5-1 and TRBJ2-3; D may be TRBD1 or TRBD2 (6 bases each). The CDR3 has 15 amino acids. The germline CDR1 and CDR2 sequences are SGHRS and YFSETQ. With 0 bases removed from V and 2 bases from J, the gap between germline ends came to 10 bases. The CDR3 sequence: CASSLEGGFTDTQYF. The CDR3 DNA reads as TGCGCCAGCAGCTTGGAGGGGGGTTTCACAGATACGCAGTATTTT.

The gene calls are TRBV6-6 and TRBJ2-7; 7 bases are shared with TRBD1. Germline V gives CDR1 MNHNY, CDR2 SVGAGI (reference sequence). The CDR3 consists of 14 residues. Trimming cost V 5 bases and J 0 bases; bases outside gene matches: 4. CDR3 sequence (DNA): TGTGCCAGCAGTGAGACAGGGCGCTCCTACGAGCAGTACTTC. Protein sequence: CASSETGRSYEQYF.

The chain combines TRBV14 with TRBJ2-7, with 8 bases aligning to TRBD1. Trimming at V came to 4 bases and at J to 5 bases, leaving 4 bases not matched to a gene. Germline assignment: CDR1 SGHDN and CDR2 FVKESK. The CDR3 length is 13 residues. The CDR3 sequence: CASSPRGPHEQYF. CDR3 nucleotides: TGTGCCAGCAGCCCCAGGGGGCCCCACGAGCAGTACTTC.

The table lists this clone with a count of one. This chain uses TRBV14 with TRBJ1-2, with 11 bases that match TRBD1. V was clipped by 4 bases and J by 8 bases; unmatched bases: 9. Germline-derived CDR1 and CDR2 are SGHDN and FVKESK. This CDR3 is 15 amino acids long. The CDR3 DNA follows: TGTGCCAGCAGCCGGACAGGGGGCGTAGAGGGCGGCTACACCTTC. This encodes CASSRTGGVEGGYTF.

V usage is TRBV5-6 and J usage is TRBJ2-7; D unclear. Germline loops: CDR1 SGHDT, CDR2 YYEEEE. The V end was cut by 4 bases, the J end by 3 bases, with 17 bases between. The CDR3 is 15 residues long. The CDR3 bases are TGTGCCAGCAGCGGACGGACGTCGATGGACTACGAGCAGTACTTC. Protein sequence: CASSGRTSMDYEQYF.

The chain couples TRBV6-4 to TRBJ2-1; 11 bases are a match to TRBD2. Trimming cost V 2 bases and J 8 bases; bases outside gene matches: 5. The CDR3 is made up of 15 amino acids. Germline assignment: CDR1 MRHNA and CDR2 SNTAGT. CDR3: CASSDGTSGIHEQFF. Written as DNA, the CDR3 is TGTGCCAGCAGTGACGGGACTAGCGGAATCCATGAGCAGTTCTTC.

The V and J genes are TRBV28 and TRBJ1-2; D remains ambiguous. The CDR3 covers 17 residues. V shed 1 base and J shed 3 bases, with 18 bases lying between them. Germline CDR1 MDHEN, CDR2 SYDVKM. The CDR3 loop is CASSLSIRGGGDYGYTF. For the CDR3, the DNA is TGTGCCAGCAGTTTATCAATTCGTGGCGGCGGGGACTATGGCTACACCTTC.

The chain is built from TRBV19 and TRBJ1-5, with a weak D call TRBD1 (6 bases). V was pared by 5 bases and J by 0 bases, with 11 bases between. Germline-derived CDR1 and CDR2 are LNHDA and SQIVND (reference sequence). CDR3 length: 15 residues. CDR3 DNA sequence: TGTGCCAGTAGTCCGGCAGGGGCTAGCAATCAGCCCCAGCATTTT. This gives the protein CASSPAGASNQPQHF.

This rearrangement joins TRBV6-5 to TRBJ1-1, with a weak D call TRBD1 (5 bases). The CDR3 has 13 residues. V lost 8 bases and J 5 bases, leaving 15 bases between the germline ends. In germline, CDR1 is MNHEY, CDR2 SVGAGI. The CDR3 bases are TGTGCCAGCGCGCAAGGTGGGGCGACTGAAGCTTTCTTT. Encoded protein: CASAQGGATEAFF.

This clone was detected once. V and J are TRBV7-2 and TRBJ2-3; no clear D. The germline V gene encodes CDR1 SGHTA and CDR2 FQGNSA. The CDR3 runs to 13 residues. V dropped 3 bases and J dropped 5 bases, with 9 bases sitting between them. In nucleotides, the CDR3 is TGTGCCAGCAGCTTCGTCCCTGGAGATACGCAGTATTTT. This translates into CASSFVPGDTQYF.

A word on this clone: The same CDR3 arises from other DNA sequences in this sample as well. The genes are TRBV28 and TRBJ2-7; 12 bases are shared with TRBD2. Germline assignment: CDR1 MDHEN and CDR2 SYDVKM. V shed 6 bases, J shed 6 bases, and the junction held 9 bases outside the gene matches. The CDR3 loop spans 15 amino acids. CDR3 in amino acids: CASSRRLAGVVEQYF. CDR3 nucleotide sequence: TGTGCCAGCAGCCGTAGACTAGCGGGAGTGGTCGAGCAGTACTTC.

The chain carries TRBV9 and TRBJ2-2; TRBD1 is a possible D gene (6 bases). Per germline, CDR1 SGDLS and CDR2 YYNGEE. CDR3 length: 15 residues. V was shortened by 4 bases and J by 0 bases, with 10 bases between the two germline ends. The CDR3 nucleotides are TGTGCCAGCAGCTCACGGACAGCGAACACCGGGGAGCTGTTTTTT. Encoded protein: CASSSRTANTGELFF.

The CDR3 nucleotides read TGCGCCAGCAGCCAAGCCCGACTAGCGGGGGGCTACGAGCAGTACTTC. Translated, it gives CASSQARLAGGYEQYF. The chain carries TRBV4-1 and TRBJ2-7; 13 nucleotides align to TRBD2. The CDR3 extends over 16 amino acids. Per the germline V gene, CDR1 is MGHRA and CDR2 is YSYEKL. V was pared by 1 base and J by 3 bases, with 3 bases of the junction left unmatched.